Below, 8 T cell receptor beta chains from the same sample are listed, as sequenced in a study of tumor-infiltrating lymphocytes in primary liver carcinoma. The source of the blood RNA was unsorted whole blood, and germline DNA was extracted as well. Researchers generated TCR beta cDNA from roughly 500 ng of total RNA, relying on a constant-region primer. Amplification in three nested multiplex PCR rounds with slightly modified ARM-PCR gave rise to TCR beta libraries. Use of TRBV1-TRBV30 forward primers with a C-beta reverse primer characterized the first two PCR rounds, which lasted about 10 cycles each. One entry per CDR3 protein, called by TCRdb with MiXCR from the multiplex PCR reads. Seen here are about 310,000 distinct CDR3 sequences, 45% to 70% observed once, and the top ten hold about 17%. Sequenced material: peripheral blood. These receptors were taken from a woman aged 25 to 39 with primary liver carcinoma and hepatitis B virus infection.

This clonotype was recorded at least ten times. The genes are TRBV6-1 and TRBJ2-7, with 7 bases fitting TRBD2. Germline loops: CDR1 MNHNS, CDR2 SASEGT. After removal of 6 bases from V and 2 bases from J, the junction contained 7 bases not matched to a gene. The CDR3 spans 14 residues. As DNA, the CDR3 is TGTGCCAGCAGCTCAGAGCGGGGAGCCTACGAGCAGTACTTC. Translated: CASSSERGAYEQYF.

Here the CDR3 DNA reads TGTGCCAGCAGCTTAGGCGCAACTAATGAAAAACTGTTTTTT. It is translated as CASSLGATNEKLFF. The chain recombines TRBV7-8 with TRBJ1-4; no clear D. Per germline, CDR1 SGHVS and CDR2 FQNEAQ. CDR3 length equals 14 residues. Trimming took off 1 base at V and 0 bases at J, with 3 bases between the two ends.

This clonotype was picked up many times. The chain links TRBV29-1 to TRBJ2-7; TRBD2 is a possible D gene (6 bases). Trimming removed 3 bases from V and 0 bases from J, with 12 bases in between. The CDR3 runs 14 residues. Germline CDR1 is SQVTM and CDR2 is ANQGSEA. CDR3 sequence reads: CSVEEGRSSYEQYF. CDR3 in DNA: TGCAGCGTTGAGGAGGGTCGGAGCTCCTACGAGCAGTACTTC.

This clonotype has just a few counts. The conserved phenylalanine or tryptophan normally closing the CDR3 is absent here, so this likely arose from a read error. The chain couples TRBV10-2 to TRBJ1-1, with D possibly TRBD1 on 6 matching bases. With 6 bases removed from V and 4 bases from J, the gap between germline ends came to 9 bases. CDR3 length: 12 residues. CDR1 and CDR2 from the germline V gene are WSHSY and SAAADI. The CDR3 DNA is TGCGCCAGCAGGGACAGCCCCACTGAAGCTTTCTCT. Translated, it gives CASRDSPTEAFS.

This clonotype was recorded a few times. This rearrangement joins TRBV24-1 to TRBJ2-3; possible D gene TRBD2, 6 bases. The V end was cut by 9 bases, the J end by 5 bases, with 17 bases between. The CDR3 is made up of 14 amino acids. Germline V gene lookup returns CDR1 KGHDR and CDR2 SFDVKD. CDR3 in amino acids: CATAWGGNVDTQYF. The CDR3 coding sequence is TGTGCCACCGCCTGGGGCGGGAATGTAGATACGCAGTATTTT.

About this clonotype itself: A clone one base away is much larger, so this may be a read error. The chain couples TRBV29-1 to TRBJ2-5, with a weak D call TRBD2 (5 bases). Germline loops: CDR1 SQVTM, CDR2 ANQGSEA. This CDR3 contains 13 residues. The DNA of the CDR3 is TGCAGCGTTTCGGGGAACTTCCAAGGGACCCAGTACTTC. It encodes CSVSGNFQGTQYF.

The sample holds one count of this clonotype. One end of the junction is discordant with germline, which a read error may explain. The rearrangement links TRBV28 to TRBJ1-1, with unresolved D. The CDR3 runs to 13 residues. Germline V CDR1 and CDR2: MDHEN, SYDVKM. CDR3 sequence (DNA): TGTGCCACCCGAATCCCAATGAACACTGGAGCTTTCTTT. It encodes CATRIPMNTGAFF.

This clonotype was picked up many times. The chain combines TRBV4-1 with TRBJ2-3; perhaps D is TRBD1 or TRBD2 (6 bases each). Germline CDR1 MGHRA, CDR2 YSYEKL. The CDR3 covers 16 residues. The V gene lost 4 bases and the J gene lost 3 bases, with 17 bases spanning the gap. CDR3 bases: TGCGCCAGCAGCCTACCAACTAGGGGGGAAACAGATACGCAGTATTTT. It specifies CASSLPTRGETDTQYF.